Each of the 17 T cell receptor beta chains below was sequenced from the same sample in a study of T cells in Graves' hyperthyroidism and ophthalmopathy. Authors of the study amplified TCR beta CDR3 regions from RNA transcripts. The TCR CDR3 was amplified in a first-round RT-PCR using the HTBI primer set. Using its own MiXCR run on the multiplex PCR reads, TCRdb lists one record per CDR3 protein. The data show over 250,000 distinct CDR3 sequences, with about 25% seen just once and about 30% held by the top ten. The specimen sequenced was blood. The source is a man in his forties with Graves' hyperthyroidism that later progressed to Graves' ophthalmopathy.

This clonotype came up a few times. The rearrangement uses TRBV5-1 and TRBJ2-2, with a weak D call TRBD1 (5 bases). Germline V gene data show CDR1 as SGHRS and CDR2 as YFSETQ. V dropped 5 bases and J dropped 4 bases, with 12 bases sitting between them. The CDR3 consists of 14 residues. The CDR3 reads CASRLTAGTGELFF. For the CDR3, the DNA is TGCGCCAGCAGGTTGACAGCCGGCACCGGGGAGCTGTTTTTT.

The table lists this clonotype with many counts. This chain joins TRBV29-1 and TRBJ1-1; weak D call: TRBD1 (5 bases). V lost 7 bases, J lost 2 bases, and 11 bases lay in between. This CDR3 is 12 amino acids long. Germline CDR1 SQVTM, CDR2 ANQGSEA. Here the CDR3 reads CSAGRRNTEAFF. The DNA for the CDR3 is TGCAGCGCGGGACGGAGAAACACTGAAGCTTTCTTT.

This clonotype was picked up a small number of times. The V and J genes are TRBV30 and TRBJ1-2; 10 positions agree with TRBD1. V lost 1 base and J lost 9; bases outside the gene matches: 5. Germline V gene lookup returns CDR1 GTSNPN and CDR2 SVGIG (reference sequence). The CDR3 consists of 13 residues. CDR3 sequence: CAWSGGTGVSYTF. CDR3 DNA sequence: TGTGCCTGGAGTGGGGGGACAGGGGTGAGCTACACCTTC.

This clonotype was counted at least ten times. The chain carries TRBV30 and TRBJ2-2; the D is unclear. Germline CDR1 reads GTSNPN; CDR2 reads SVGIG (reference sequence). The CDR3 covers 14 residues. Trimming pared 3 bases from V and 4 bases from J, leaving 12 bases between. CDR3 residues: CAWRRQVRTGELFF. CDR3 coding DNA: TGTGCCTGGAGGCGTCAGGTTCGCACCGGGGAGCTGTTTTTT.

The CDR3: CASSPHRGRRGSQETQYF. The CDR3, as DNA: TGTGCCAGCAGCCCACACAGGGGCCGCCGCGGTTCCCAAGAGACCCAGTACTTC. V is TRBV7-6 and J is TRBJ2-5; 7 bases fit TRBD1. Germline-derived CDR1 and CDR2 are SGHVS and FNYEAQ. This CDR3 comprises 18 residues. Trimming cost V 5 bases and J 1 base; bases outside gene matches: 16.

This chain uses TRBV6-5 with TRBJ2-5; D not resolved. CDR1 is MNHEY, CDR2 SVGAGI, per germline. CDR3 length: 11 amino acids. The germline V and J ends were trimmed by 1 base and 6 bases, with 3 bases remaining between them. CDR3 sequence reads: CASSYLKTQYF. The CDR3 DNA reads TGTGCCAGCAGTTACTTAAAGACCCAGTACTTC.

This clonotype came up many times. V gene TRBV2 combines with J gene TRBJ2-7; D gene uncertain. Trimming stripped 2 bases from V and 3 bases from J, with 5 bases between. Germline CDR1 and CDR2: SNHLY and FYNNEI. The CDR3 loop spans 12 amino acids. The chain's CDR3 is CASSESIYEQYF. In DNA form, the CDR3 reads TGTGCCAGCAGTGAAAGTATCTACGAGCAGTACTTC.

This clonotype was found many times. The chain employs TRBV12-3 or TRBV12-4 and TRBJ1-2, with a possible D match to TRBD1 (5 bases). With 6 bases removed from V and 1 base from J, the gap between germline ends came to 9 bases. The CDR3 is made up of 13 amino acids. The CDR3 nucleotides read TGTGCCAGCAGACCCGACAGTAACTATGGCTACACCTTC. Amino acids: CASRPDSNYGYTF.

This clonotype turned up a few times. The V call is TRBV5-1, the J call TRBJ2-5, with TRBD2 matching over 7 bases. CDR1 and CDR2 from the germline V gene are SGHRS and YFSETQ. V lost 1 base and J lost 3; bases outside the gene matches: 3. The CDR3 loop spans 14 amino acids. CDR3 protein: CASSLRAGEETQYF. DNA for the CDR3: TGCGCCAGCAGCTTGAGGGCGGGAGAAGAGACCCAGTACTTC.

This clonotype has a count of ten or more. This chain connects TRBV27 to TRBJ1-1; no reliable D call. The length of the CDR3 is 16 residues. Germline-derived CDR1 and CDR2 are MNHEY and SMNVEV (reference sequence). V was cut by 6 bases and J by 5 bases, with 22 bases left in between. CDR3 DNA: TGTGCCAGCAGCACCTACCCCGGACTCAGAGGGACTGAAGCTTTCTTT. Its translation is CASSTYPGLRGTEAFF.

This clonotype was recorded at least ten times. Its ends do not fully match the called genes, so a read error is possible. This chain uses TRBV6-1 with TRBJ1-6, with 9 bases identical to TRBD1. The CDR3 is 14 amino acids. The V gene's germline CDR1 is MNHNS and CDR2 SASEGT. In DNA, the CDR3 is TGTGCCAGCAGAGAAGGACAGGGGAATTCACCCCTCCACTTT. Translation: CASREGQGNSPLHF.

In this sample, this clonotype turned up many times. The chain is built from TRBV2 and TRBJ2-2; D gene ambiguous. CDR1 is SNHLY, CDR2 FYNNEI, per germline. V lost 7 bases and J 2 bases, leaving 5 bases between the germline ends. The CDR3 spans 12 residues. The CDR3: CASIQNTGELFF. The CDR3 DNA is TGTGCCAGCATCCAAAACACCGGGGAGCTGTTTTTT.

The sample holds many counts of this clonotype. The rearrangement joins TRBV7-9 to TRBJ2-7; D is tentatively TRBD1 or TRBD2 (5 bases each). Trimming took off 4 bases at V and 1 base at J, with 5 bases between the two ends. The CDR3 runs to 12 residues. Germline V gene lookup returns CDR1 SEHNR and CDR2 FQNEAQ (reference sequence). CDR3 amino acids: CASSWGSYEQYF. DNA of the CDR3: TGTGCCAGCAGCTGGGGGTCCTACGAGCAGTACTTC.

Ten or more counts support this clonotype. This sequence may be a read error, since a much larger clone differs from it by one base. The V and J genes are TRBV28 and TRBJ1-2, with D unclear. V dropped 4 bases and J dropped 5 bases, with 5 bases sitting between them. There are 11 residues in the CDR3. From germline, CDR1 is MDHEN and CDR2 SYDVKM. The CDR3 spells CASSWGYGYTF. For the CDR3, the DNA is TGTGCCAGCAGTTGGGGTTATGGCTACACCTTC.

The sample holds many counts of this clonotype. This rearrangement joins TRBV14 to TRBJ2-7; 7 bases match TRBD1. The J segment lost 2 bases and the V segment lost 6 bases, leaving 10 bases of the junction unmatched. CDR1 and CDR2 (germline): SGHDN, FVKESK. CDR3 size: 15 residues. For the CDR3, the DNA is TGTGCCAGCAGTCCCAGGGGGAACCTACCCTACGAGCAGTACTTC. It is translated as CASSPRGNLPYEQYF.

The chain combines TRBV27 with TRBJ2-7, with a possible D match to TRBD1 (6 bases). The germline CDR1 and CDR2 sequences are MNHEY and SMNVEV (reference sequence). V was cut by 4 bases and J by 0 bases, with 10 bases left in between. The CDR3 has 14 amino acids. CDR3 sequence reads: CASSSIQGSYEQYF. CDR3 sequence (DNA): TGTGCCAGCAGTTCGATACAGGGCTCCTACGAGCAGTACTTC.

This clonotype was observed at least ten times. The chain joins TRBV19 to TRBJ2-7; the match to TRBD1 covers 9 bases. CDR1 and CDR2 (germline): LNHDA, SQIVND (reference sequence). The CDR3 extends over 16 amino acids. The V gene end was trimmed by 5 bases and the J gene end by 3 bases; junction bases not matched to a gene: 11. CDR3 loop: CASSFRGTGTFYEQYF. The CDR3 DNA reads as TGTGCCAGTAGTTTCAGGGGGACAGGGACCTTCTACGAGCAGTACTTC.